The following is a T cell receptor beta chain sequence with its context. The target antigen is unknown. This specimen belongs to a study of shared clonotypes between healthy human individuals. V shed 0 bases, J shed 5 bases, and the junction held 7 bases outside the gene matches. Germline CDR1 PRHDT, CDR2 FYEKMQ (reference sequence). The CDR3 is 16 amino acids. CD45RO-negative CD8 cells positively selected for CCR7 made up the naive population, which excluded terminally differentiated effector memory CD45RA+ cells. The study's findings and limits: A handful of donors showed sharing of around 5% of naive CD4 clonotypes. Memory subsets generally showed lower estimated richness than naive subsets.

The table came from immunoSEQ multiplex PCR; TCRdb's copy has only in-frame clones and leaves some out. The repertoire consists of roughly 2.1 million clones, with 85% to 95% occurring once and the leading ten covering about 1.5%. Sequencing was carried out using naive CD8+ T cells from PBMCs. The chain links TRBV13 to TRBJ2-3, with 8 bases aligning to TRBD1. This sequence originates from a man younger than 30 in good health. Some clones in this sample may be carry-over from other donors' samples. CDR3 residues: CASSLGGRGLEDTQYF. Written as DNA, the CDR3 is TGTGCCAGCAGCTTAGGTGGCAGGGGGCTCGAAGATACGCAGTATTTT.